This T cell receptor beta chain emerged from a study of T cell changes during pregnancy in multiple sclerosis. After removal of 10 bases from V and 3 bases from J, the junction contained 6 bases not matched to a gene. Per germline, CDR1 WNHNN and CDR2 SYGVQD (reference sequence). This CDR3 contains 13 residues. Sequenced by immunoSEQ multiplex PCR; TCRdb stores in-frame clones only, minus some. The sample shows some 93,000 clones, around 92% of them seen only once. This TCR derives from a female donor with multiple sclerosis, enrolled in a pregnancy study. The chain joins TRBV10-1 to TRBJ2-3; 8 bases map to TRBD1. The material was peripheral blood, obtained after pregnancy. The CDR3 nucleotides read TGCGCCACCAGAGGACAGGGAACAGATACGCAGTATTTT. Its translation is CATRGQGTDTQYF.